The entry below gives a single T cell receptor (beta chain) sequence along with its context. Its specificity is unknown. The data belong to a study of shared clonotypes between healthy human individuals. Findings and limits, study-wide: Generation probabilities were higher for clonotypes shared across all four sorted-subset donors than for unshared ones.

Germline loops: CDR1 PRHDT, CDR2 FYEKMQ (reference sequence). The CDR3 runs 18 residues. V shed 3 bases and J 4 bases; nucleotides not matched to a gene: 9. CD45RO-negative, CCR7-selected cells formed the naive CD8 fraction, which excluded terminally differentiated effector memory CD45RA+ cells. The data were produced by immunoSEQ multiplex PCR, yet TCRdb's version contains in-frame clones alone and is incomplete. The data show 1.5 million to 2.5 million clones, about 94% seen once. This chain uses TRBV13 with TRBJ2-3; 14 bases line up with TRBD2. Sequencing was done on a sample of naive CD8+ T cells sorted from blood. This TCR came from a man younger than 30 in good health. CDR3 in amino acids: CASSFPTSGRAGSDTQYF. In DNA, the CDR3 is TGTGCCAGCAGCTTCCCGACTAGCGGGAGGGCCGGGTCAGATACGCAGTATTTT. The full variable domain, in which reference TRBV13 and TRBJ2-3 provide the parts outside the CDR3, is AAGVIQSPRHLIKEKRETATLKCYPIPRHDTVYWYQQGPGQDPQFLISFYEKMQSDKGSIPDRFSAQQFSDYHSELNMSSLELGDSALYFCASSFPTSGRAGSDTQYFGPGTRLTVL.